This T cell receptor beta chain was sequenced during a study of cytomegalovirus exposure and HLA in healthy donors. Looking at the study overall: A later analysis reported the 120 validation repertoires used the same platform as the 666 first-cohort repertoires.

Assay: immunoSEQ multiplex PCR; the TCRdb copy retains only in-frame clones and omits some. Found here are approximately 88,000 clones, about 96% of them singletons; the top ten hold 1.3%. On this clone itself: Its antigen is not known.

Study conclusions and caveats: Investigators reported under 200 TCR beta chains as tied to cytomegalovirus. A few CMV-associated chains were confirmed in vitro to be specific for CMV antigens.

Among the roughly 120 subjects of the validation cohort, separate from the 666-subject first cohort, were the donors. The sequenced material came from PBMCs. The sequence came from a woman in her late teens or twenties in good health and CMV-seronegative.

CDR3 protein: CASTEGGLYEQYF. The DNA for the CDR3 is TGTGCCAGCACCGAGGGGGGGCTCTACGAGCAGTACTTC. The chain links TRBV6-1 to TRBJ2-7; D is perhaps TRBD2 (7 bases). CDR3 length equals 13 residues. The ends were cut back, 7 bases at V and 3 bases at J, with 13 bases in the middle. CDR1 and CDR2 (germline): MNHNS, SASEGT.